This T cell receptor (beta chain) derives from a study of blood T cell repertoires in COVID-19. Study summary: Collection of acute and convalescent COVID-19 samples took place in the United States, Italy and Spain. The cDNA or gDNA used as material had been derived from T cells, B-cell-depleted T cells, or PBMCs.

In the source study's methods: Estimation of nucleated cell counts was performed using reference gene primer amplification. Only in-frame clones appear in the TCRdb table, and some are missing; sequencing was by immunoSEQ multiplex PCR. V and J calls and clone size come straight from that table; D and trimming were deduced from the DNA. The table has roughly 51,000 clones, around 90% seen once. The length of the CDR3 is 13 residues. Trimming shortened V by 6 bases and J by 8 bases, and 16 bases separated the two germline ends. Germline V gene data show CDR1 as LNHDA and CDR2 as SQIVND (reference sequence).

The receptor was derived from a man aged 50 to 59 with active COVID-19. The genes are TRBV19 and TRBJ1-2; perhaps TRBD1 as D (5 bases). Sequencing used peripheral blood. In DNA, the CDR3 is TGTGCCAGTAGCCCTGGGGCACCGAGCGGCTACACCTTC. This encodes CASSPGAPSGYTF.